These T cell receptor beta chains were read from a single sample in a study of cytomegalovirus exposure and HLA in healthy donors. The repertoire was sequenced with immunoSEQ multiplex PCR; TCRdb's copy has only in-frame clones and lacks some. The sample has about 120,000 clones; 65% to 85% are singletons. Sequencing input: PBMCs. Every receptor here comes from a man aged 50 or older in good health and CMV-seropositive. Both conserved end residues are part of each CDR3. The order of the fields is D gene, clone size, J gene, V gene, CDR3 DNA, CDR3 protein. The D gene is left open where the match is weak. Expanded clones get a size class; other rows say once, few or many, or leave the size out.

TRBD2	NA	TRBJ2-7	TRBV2	TGTGCCAGCACTAGCGGGGGCTCCTACGAGCAGTACTTC	CASTSGGSYEQYF
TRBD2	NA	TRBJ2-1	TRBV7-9	TGTGCCAGCAGTTTAGCCGGGACTAGGAACTTCGATGAGCAGTTCTTC	CASSLAGTRNFDEQFF
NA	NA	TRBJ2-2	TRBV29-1	TGCAGCGTTGCCGCGGTCGGCACCTACACCGGGGAGCTGTTTTTT	CSVAAVGTYTGELFF
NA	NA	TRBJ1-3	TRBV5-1	TGCGCCAGCAGCTGGGCCTCGGGGGAGGGAAACACCATATATTTT	CASSWASGEGNTIYF
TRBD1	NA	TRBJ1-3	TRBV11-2	TGTGCCAGCAGCTTAGTCCTGGACAGGGGAGGAAACACCATATATTTT	CASSLVLDRGGNTIYF
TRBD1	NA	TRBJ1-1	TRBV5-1	TGCGCCAGCAGCTGGCAAACAGGGGGAGGCACTGAAGCTTTCTTT	CASSWQTGGGTEAFF
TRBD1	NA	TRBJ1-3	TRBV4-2	TGTGCCAGCAGCCAAGTGACAGGGGCTGGAAACACCATATATTTT	CASSQVTGAGNTIYF
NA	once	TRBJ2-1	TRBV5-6	TGTGCCAGCAGCTTGTGGCTGACAGTCTACAATGAGCAGTTCTTC	CASSLWLTVYNEQFF
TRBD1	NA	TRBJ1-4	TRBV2	TGTGCCAGCAGGGCCGGGACAGGTGATGAAAAACTGTTTTTT	CASRAGTGDEKLFF
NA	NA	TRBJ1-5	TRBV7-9	TGTGCCAGCAGCCGTACAGGGATTAATCAGCCCCAGCATTTT	CASSRTGINQPQHF
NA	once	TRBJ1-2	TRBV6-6	TGTGCCGCGGGGGAGGCTAACTATGGCTACACCTTC	CAAGEANYGYTF
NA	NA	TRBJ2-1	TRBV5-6	TGTGCCAGCAGTTCACCGGAGCGAAGCGGCAATGAGCAGTTCTTC	CASSSPERSGNEQFF
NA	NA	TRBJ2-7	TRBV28	TGTGCCAGCAGTTTATACAGGGAGAACGAGCAGTACTTC	CASSLYRENEQYF
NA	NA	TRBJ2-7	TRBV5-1	TGCGCCAGCAGCACGGGACTCACCTCTGTGTCCTACGAGCAGTACTTC	CASSTGLTSVSYEQYF
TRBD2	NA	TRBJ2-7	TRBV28	TGTGCCAGCAGCTCCGGGACTAGCGGGAGCCGCGAGCAGTACTTC	CASSSGTSGSREQYF
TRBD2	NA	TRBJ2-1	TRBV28	TGTGCCAGCAGTTTATGGTATTCCGCGGGAGGGCCGGTCAATGAGCAGTTCTTC	CASSLWYSAGGPVNEQFF
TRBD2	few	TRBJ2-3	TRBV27	TGTGCCAGCAGGCCAGCGGGGGGCCGGGGAGATACGCAGTATTTT	CASRPAGGRGDTQYF
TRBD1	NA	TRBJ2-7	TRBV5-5	TGTGCCAGCTTACCAACGGGACAGGCCTACGAGCAGTACTTC	CASLPTGQAYEQYF
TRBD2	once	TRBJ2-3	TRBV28	TGTGCCAGCAGCTCGAGGCGGCGGGAGGGCCGGGCGCAGTATTTT	CASSSRRREGRAQYF
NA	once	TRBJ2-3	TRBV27	TGTGCCAGCAGTTTCGCAGGGAGCACAGATACGCAGTATTTT	CASSFAGSTDTQYF
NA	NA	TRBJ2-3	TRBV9	TGTGCCAGCAGCCTTTTATTACAGGGAGCTGGAGATACGCAGTATTTT	CASSLLLQGAGDTQYF
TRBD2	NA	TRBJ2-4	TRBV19	TGTGCCAGTAGTCCCGGGACTACTGAGTACAAAAACATTCAGTACTTC	CASSPGTTEYKNIQYF
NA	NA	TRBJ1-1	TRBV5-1	TGCGCCAGCAGCTTGTTGGGGGGCACTGAAGCTTTCTTT	CASSLLGGTEAFF
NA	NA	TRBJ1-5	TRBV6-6	TGTGCCAGCAGTTGGCAAAGCAATCAGCCCCAGCATTTT	CASSWQSNQPQHF
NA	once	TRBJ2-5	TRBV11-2	TGTGCCAGCAGCCGGCCCCTGTTACAGGGAACCCAAGAGACCCAGTACTTC	CASSRPLLQGTQETQYF
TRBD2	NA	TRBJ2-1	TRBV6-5	TGTGCCAGCAGTCACGGGGGGGCCCCAAGTGATGAGCAGTTCTTC	CASSHGGAPSDEQFF
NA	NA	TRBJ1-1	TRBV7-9	TGTGCCAGCAGAGAACTTAGTGGGAGCCCTGAAGCTTTCTTT	CASRELSGSPEAFF
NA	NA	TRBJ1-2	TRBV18	TGTGCCAGCTCACTGTATGCAGGGGCTAACTATGGCTACACCTTC	CASSLYAGANYGYTF
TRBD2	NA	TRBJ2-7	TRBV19	TGTGCCAGTAGTATAGAGGTGAGACGGGAGGGCTCCTACGAGCAGTACTTC	CASSIEVRREGSYEQYF
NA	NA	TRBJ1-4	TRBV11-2	TGTGCCAGCAGCCTTAACTCAGGGGAAAAACTGTTTTTT	CASSLNSGEKLFF
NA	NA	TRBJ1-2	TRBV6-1	TGTGCCAGCAGTGATGCCAGGGGAAACTATGGCTACACCTTC	CASSDARGNYGYTF
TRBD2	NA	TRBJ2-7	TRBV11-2	TGTGCCAGCAGCCCCCCTAGCGGGAGTGGCGAGCAGTACTTC	CASSPPSGSGEQYF
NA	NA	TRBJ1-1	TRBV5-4	TGTGCCAGCAGCTTGGGAGACACTGAAGCTTTCTTT	CASSLGDTEAFF
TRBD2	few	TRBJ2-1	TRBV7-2	TGTGCCAGCAGCTTCCAGACTAGCGATGAGCAGTTCTTC	CASSFQTSDEQFF
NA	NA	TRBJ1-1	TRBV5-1	TGCGCCAGCAGCCTCGGTGGGAGGACTGAAGCTTTCTTT	CASSLGGRTEAFF
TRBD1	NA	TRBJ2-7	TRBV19	TGTGCCAGTAGTCCTTTGAACACACACAGGGGTTGGGGCGAGCAGTACTTC	CASSPLNTHRGWGEQYF
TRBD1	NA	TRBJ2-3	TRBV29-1	TGCAGCGTTGAGGGGACAGTAGATACGCAGTATTTT	CSVEGTVDTQYF
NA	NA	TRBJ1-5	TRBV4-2	TGTGCCAGCAGCCAAGAAGGAGATTATAGCAATCAGCCCCAGCATTTT	CASSQEGDYSNQPQHF
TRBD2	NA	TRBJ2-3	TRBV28	TGTGCCAGCAGTAAGACTAGCGGGAGGACAGATACGCAGTATTTT	CASSKTSGRTDTQYF
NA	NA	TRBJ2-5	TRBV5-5	TGTGCCAGCAGCTTGGTAGTGGACAACCAAGAGACCCAGTACTTC	CASSLVVDNQETQYF
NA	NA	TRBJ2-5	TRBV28	TGTGCCAGCAGTCAGGGAAACCAAGAGACCCAGTACTTC	CASSQGNQETQYF
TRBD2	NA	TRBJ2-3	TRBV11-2	TGTGCCAGCAGCTCACAGACTAGCGGGGGCCCCACAGATACGCAGTATTTT	CASSSQTSGGPTDTQYF
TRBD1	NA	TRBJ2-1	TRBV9	TGTGCCAGCAGGGGACAGGGATACCCCTATGAGCAGTTCTTC	CASRGQGYPYEQFF
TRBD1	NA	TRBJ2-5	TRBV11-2	TGTGCCAGCACCCATCTGGGACAGCAAGAGACCCAGTACTTC	CASTHLGQQETQYF
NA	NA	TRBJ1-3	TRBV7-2	TGTGCCAGCAGTTCTGGTTCGGGGGGGGCTGGAAACACCATATATTTT	CASSSGSGGAGNTIYF
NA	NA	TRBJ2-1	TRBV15	TGTGCCACCAGTCGAGGGGGGGGCGGATATGAGCAGTTCTTC	CATSRGGGGYEQFF
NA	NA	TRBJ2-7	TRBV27	TGTGCCACCACTATTACCAGGGGTAACCACGAGCAGTACTTC	CATTITRGNHEQYF